One and the same sample provided the 19 T cell receptor beta chains below, sequenced in a study of spatial heterogeneity in lung cancer. General observations from the study: Counts that tracked tumor mutation counts were those of expanded intratumoral alpha and beta TCRs.

One entry per CDR3 protein, called by TCRdb with MiXCR from the 5' RACE reads. The table records about 7,500 distinct CDR3 sequences, roughly 13% of them present only once. The antigens of these receptors remain unknown. Indicated time point: sample taken at primary tumor resection. Sequencing used lung tumor tissue, obtained at surgery. The origin of the receptors is a male donor with early-stage non-small cell lung cancer.

This clonotype was seen repeatedly, ten times or more. This beta chain came through as a stray read in a library set up for alpha chains, and its size says little. The chain uses TRBV29-1 and TRBJ2-5; TRBD2 might be the D (6 bases). The CDR3 is made up of 11 amino acids. Germline loops: CDR1 SQVTM, CDR2 ANQGSEA. Trimming shortened V by 4 bases and J by 7 bases, and 10 bases separated the two germline ends. The CDR3 DNA sequence: TGCAGCGTTGTTAGGGGAGGGACCCAGTACTTC. It specifies CSVVRGGTQYF.

This clonotype was observed many times. This beta chain turned up in a library designed for alpha chains; as an off-target read, its abundance says little. V is TRBV11-2 and J is TRBJ2-1; D is possibly TRBD2 (6 bases). The CDR3 spans 12 residues. The V end lost 5 bases, the J end lost 10 bases, and 12 bases lay between the germline ends. Per the germline V gene, CDR1 is SGHAT and CDR2 is FQNNGV. The CDR3 coding sequence is TGTGCCAGCAGCCCCCGTGGAGGGGAGCAGTTCTTC. Protein sequence: CASSPRGGEQFF.

By share, this clonotype ranks as medium-sized. The library was prepared for alpha chains; this beta chain is a stray read, so its frequency means little. The chain couples TRBV4-1 to TRBJ2-3; 10 bases agree with TRBD1. Germline V gene data show CDR1 as MGHRA and CDR2 as YSYEKL. Unmatched junction bases numbered 9, after V lost 1 base and J lost 5 bases. The CDR3 length is 17 residues. CDR3: CASSQGRDRGSGDTQYF. CDR3 in DNA: TGCGCCAGCAGCCAAGGCCGGGACAGGGGTTCTGGAGATACGCAGTATTTT.

Comments on this clonotype: This beta chain lies outside the target of a library built for alpha chains; its clone size means little. The J gene is TRBJ2-7, the V gene TRBV4-1; no definite D call. The CDR3 consists of 13 residues. Germline V gives CDR1 MGHRA, CDR2 YSYEKL. The V end lost 5 bases, the J end lost 6 bases, and 14 bases lay between the germline ends. The CDR3 DNA reads TGCGCCAGCAGCTGGGTTGTGGAATTCGAGCAGTACTTC. Its protein is CASSWVVEFEQYF.

This clonotype qualifies as medium-sized. A library made for alpha chains picked up this beta chain off target, so its size means little. The chain recombines TRBV6-2 or TRBV6-3 with TRBJ2-7; 8 nucleotides match TRBD1. CDR1 is MNHEY, CDR2 SVGEGT, per germline. The junction had 14 bases not matched to a gene; V was cut back by 7 bases and J by 3 bases. This CDR3 comprises 16 residues. CDR3 amino acids: CASTPMTGVGIYEQYF. The CDR3 nucleotides read TGTGCCAGCACCCCTATGACAGGGGTAGGAATCTACGAGCAGTACTTC.

In the case of this clonotype: The library was built for alpha chains, so this beta chain is an off-target read and its size means little. The chain links TRBV6-2 or TRBV6-3 to TRBJ1-1; D not resolved. Germline V gene lookup returns CDR1 MNHEY and CDR2 SVGEGT. V shed 5 bases and J shed 1 base, with 11 bases lying between them. The CDR3 is made up of 14 amino acids. CDR3 protein: CASSTRHWNTEAFF. Here the CDR3 DNA reads TGTGCCAGCAGTACGCGACACTGGAACACTGAAGCTTTCTTT.

This clonotype ranks as large (0.1 to 1%). This beta chain is an off-target read within a library intended for alpha chains, so its frequency means little. The rearrangement links TRBV28 to TRBJ2-7, with D possibly matching TRBD1 (7 bases). The CDR3 sequence is 13 residues long. CDR1 MDHEN and CDR2 SYDVKM come from the germline V gene. V was shortened by 6 bases and J by 6 bases, with 15 bases between the two germline ends. In nucleotides, the CDR3 is TGTGCCAGCAGCCTAGGGACAGCGGGCGAGCAGTACTTC. This gives the protein CASSLGTAGEQYF.

In its sample, this clonotype was seen a few times. The library was built for alpha chains, so this beta chain is an off-target read and its size means little. This rearrangement joins TRBV6-2 or TRBV6-3 to TRBJ2-1; TRBD2 matches at 9 bases. This CDR3 contains 18 residues. V shed 0 bases, J shed 6 bases, and the junction held 12 bases outside the gene matches. Germline V CDR1 and CDR2: MNHEY, SVGEGT. CDR3 loop: CASSYSPSGIEVGNEQFF. In DNA, the CDR3 is TGTGCCAGCAGTTACTCCCCTAGCGGGATTGAGGTCGGCAATGAGCAGTTCTTC.

Many counts were recorded for this clonotype. Because this beta chain is a stray read in a library intended to capture alpha chains, its abundance should not be given much weight. The V call is TRBV3-1, the J call TRBJ2-1; D may be TRBD1 or TRBD2 (5 bases each). V was cut by 5 bases and J by 8 bases, with 19 bases left in between. The CDR3 sequence is 15 residues long. The germline gives CDR1 LGHDT, CDR2 YNNKEL (reference sequence). The CDR3 nucleotides read TGTGCCAGCAGCGAAGGGGCGGGCAGGGTGCATGAGCAGTTCTTC. Translation gives CASSEGAGRVHEQFF.

In this sample, this clonotype turned up many times. This beta chain represents an off-target read in a library built for alpha chains; its size is of limited meaning. This chain uses TRBV3-1 with TRBJ1-5; D gene ambiguous. The CDR3 consists of 13 residues. The V end was cut by 4 bases, the J end by 7 bases, with 11 bases between. CDR1 is LGHDT, CDR2 YNNKEL, per germline (reference sequence). The CDR3: CASSRRNAQPQHF. The DNA of the CDR3 is TGTGCCAGCAGCCGACGGAACGCGCAGCCCCAGCATTTT.

This clonotype was seen repeatedly, ten times or more. This beta chain appears as a stray read in a library generated for alpha chains; its size is not informative. The rearrangement joins TRBV5-1 to TRBJ1-5, with unresolved D. V was pared by 4 bases and J by 0 bases, with 11 bases between. CDR3 size: 15 residues. Germline CDR1 and CDR2: SGHRS and YFSETQ. CDR3 loop: CASSPNGDSNQPQHF. CDR3 nucleotide sequence: TGCGCCAGCAGCCCGAACGGAGATAGCAATCAGCCCCAGCATTTT. Supplemented by reference TRBV5-1 and TRBJ1-5, the full variable domain reads KAGVTQTPRYLIKTRGQQVTLSCSPISGHRSVSWYQQTPGQGLQFLFEYFSETQRNKGNFPGRFSGRQFSNSRSEMNVSTLELGDSALYLCASSPNGDSNQPQHFGDGTRLSIL.

By share, this clonotype counts as medium-sized. Because the library targeted alpha chains, this beta chain is an off-target read whose size means little. V is TRBV6-5 and J is TRBJ2-1, with 12 bases lining up with TRBD2. CDR3 size: 13 residues. V shed 4 bases and J 13 bases; nucleotides not matched to a gene: 5. Germline V gene lookup returns CDR1 MNHEY and CDR2 SVGAGI. The CDR3: CASSWTSGMVQFF. The CDR3 region has the DNA TGTGCCAGCAGTTGGACTAGCGGGATGGTTCAGTTCTTC.

Within the sample, this clonotype is medium-sized. A library made for alpha chains picked up this beta chain off target, so its size means little. The chain recombines TRBV20-1 with TRBJ2-2, with TRBD1 identical over 12 bases. The CDR3 loop spans 16 amino acids. Germline CDR1 DFQATT, CDR2 SNEGSKA (reference sequence). The junction had 6 bases not matched to a gene; V was cut back by 1 base and J by 6 bases. CDR3: CSARAAGQGAAGELFF. The CDR3 region has the DNA TGCAGTGCTAGAGCGGCGGGACAGGGGGCCGCCGGGGAGCTGTTTTTT.

This clonotype is classed as medium-sized. This beta chain slipped into a library made for alpha chains as a stray read, so its size is not meaningful. The V gene is TRBV6-6, the J gene TRBJ2-4, with 11 bases aligning to TRBD2. Germline CDR1 is MNHNY and CDR2 is SVGAGI (reference sequence). V shed 0 bases, J shed 9 bases, and the junction held 7 bases outside the gene matches. This CDR3 region has 16 residues. The CDR3 region is CASSYSKGLAGGIQYF. Here the CDR3 DNA reads TGTGCCAGCAGTTACTCGAAGGGGCTAGCGGGAGGCATTCAGTACTTC.

This clonotype was observed at least ten times. For a library built for alpha chains, this beta chain is a stray read; little rests on its size. The chain uses TRBV12-3 or TRBV12-4 and TRBJ2-3, with a possible D match to TRBD2 (5 bases). The CDR3 contains 14 residues. Trimming stripped 10 bases from V and 5 bases from J, with 19 bases between. The CDR3 is CATGRTYPGDTQYF. CDR3 nucleotide sequence: TGTGCCACTGGCCGGACTTACCCGGGAGATACGCAGTATTTT.

This clonotype was counted at least ten times. For a library built for alpha chains, this beta chain is a stray read; little rests on its size. The chain combines TRBV28 with TRBJ1-5, with 9 bases fitting TRBD1. This CDR3 is built from 15 residues. The V gene's germline CDR1 is MDHEN and CDR2 SYDVKM. V gave up 4 bases and J gave up 5 bases; unmatched junction bases: 6. CDR3 DNA sequence: TGTGCCAGCAGTTCCACCGGGACAGGGTATCAGCCCCAGCATTTT. It yields the protein CASSSTGTGYQPQHF. The whole variable domain, filled in from reference TRBV28 and TRBJ1-5, reads DVKVTQSSRYLVKRTGEKVFLECVQDMDHENMFWYRQDPGLGLRLIYFSYDVKMKEKGDIPEGYSVSREKKERFSLILESASTNQTSMYLCASSSTGTGYQPQHFGDGTRLSIL.

This clonotype showed up many times. For a library built for alpha chains, this beta chain is a stray read; little rests on its size. J is TRBJ2-1 and V is TRBV29-1; the D gene is possibly TRBD2 (5 bases). This CDR3 region has 13 residues. CDR1 and CDR2 from the germline V gene are SQVTM and ANQGSEA. Trimming stripped 5 bases from V and 1 base from J, with 9 bases between. The CDR3 sequence: CSVRAGSYNEQFF. In DNA form, the CDR3 reads TGCAGCGTTAGGGCGGGTTCCTACAATGAGCAGTTCTTC.

The sample holds a few counts of this clonotype. A library made for alpha chains picked up this beta chain off target, so its size means little. The V call is TRBV15, the J call TRBJ1-5; tentative D call: TRBD1 (6 bases). The CDR3 runs 14 residues. CDR1 is LNHNV, CDR2 YYDKDF, per germline (reference sequence). V dropped 3 bases and J dropped 6 bases, with 12 bases sitting between them. CDR3 protein: CATSRGGPTQPQHF. The CDR3 region has the DNA TGTGCCACCAGCAGGGGGGGCCCGACTCAGCCCCAGCATTTT.

This clonotype was seen at least ten times. The library was prepared for alpha chains; this beta chain is a stray read, so its frequency means little. The V gene is TRBV7-8, the J gene TRBJ2-3; 7 bases are a match to TRBD2. The CDR3 sequence is 16 residues long. Germline V gives CDR1 SGHVS, CDR2 FQNEAQ. Losses at the gene ends were 2 bases for V and 1 base for J; bases not matched to a gene: 6. CDR3 loop: CASSLFSLAGTDTQYF. DNA of the CDR3: TGTGCCAGCAGCTTATTCAGTCTAGCGGGCACAGATACGCAGTATTTT.